This is a list of T cell receptor beta chains from one sample in a study of T-cell memory formation after mild COVID-19. A single record per CDR3 protein comes from TCRdb applying MiXCR to the 5' RACE reads. The sample has some 310,000 distinct CDR3 sequences, roughly 20% seen once; the top ten hold 20% to 25%. Sequenced material: PBMCs or a T cell subset sorted from them (not recorded which). The receptor set was obtained from a man between 18 and 29 years old who had mild COVID-19 (a few samples of this study predate the infection). Cell type and time point are not known. CDR3s include the opening cysteine and the closing phenylalanine or tryptophan. A D gene is named only where the DNA matches it firmly. Size is stated for part of the rows, as once, few or many counts, or as a class when the clone is expanded.

-	TRBV6-1	TRBJ1-4	-	CASSEGAGREKLFF	TGTGCCAGCAGTGAGGGCGCCGGGAGGGAAAAACTGTTTTTT
-	TRBV20-1	TRBJ1-3	-	CSGLDGRSGNTIYF	TGCAGTGGTCTGGACGGTCGCTCTGGAAACACCATATATTTT
-	TRBV7-2	TRBJ2-4	-	CASTQGKNIQYF	TGTGCCAGCACCCAAGGGAAAAACATTCAGTACTTC
few	TRBV7-2	TRBJ1-2	-	CASSTQTGYYGYTF	TGTGCCAGCAGCACCCAAACAGGATACTATGGCTACACCTTC
-	TRBV28	TRBJ1-1	-	CASTEDMNTEAFF	TGTGCCAGCACTGAGGACATGAACACTGAAGCTTTCTTT
-	TRBV6-1	TRBJ1-5	-	CASSEAGVSQPQHF	TGTGCCAGCAGTGAAGCGGGTGTTTCACAGCCCCAGCATTTT
-	TRBV7-6	TRBJ2-5	-	CASSLALGRLQETQYF	TGTGCCAGCAGCTTAGCGCTGGGACGGCTACAAGAGACCCAGTACTTC
few	TRBV6-2/TRBV6-3	TRBJ1-2	TRBD1	CASSYRPQGQSSLIYGYTF	TGTGCCAGCAGTTACCGTCCGCAGGGACAGTCATCTCTGATATATGGCTACACCTTC
-	TRBV19	TRBJ2-5	TRBD2	CASGLRLAGSETQYF	TGTGCCAGTGGACTGAGATTAGCGGGAAGCGAGACCCAGTACTTC
few	TRBV29-1	TRBJ1-1	-	CSVSQRNTEAFF	TGCAGCGTGTCCCAGCGGAACACTGAAGCTTTCTTT
-	TRBV7-2	TRBJ2-3	-	CASSLVGAAENTQYF	TGTGCCAGCAGCTTAGTGGGGGCCGCTGAGAATACGCAGTATTTT
few	TRBV6-6	TRBJ2-3	-	CASSPGTGWDTQYF	TGTGCCAGCAGCCCCGGGACGGGATGGGATACGCAGTATTTT
few	TRBV7-9	TRBJ1-2	-	CASSFEPGRLRIGGYTF	TGTGCCAGCAGCTTTGAGCCAGGACGTTTGAGAATTGGTGGCTACACCTTC
few	TRBV20-1	TRBJ2-5	-	CSAPTRVQETQYF	TGCAGTGCTCCAACGCGGGTACAAGAGACCCAGTACTTC
few	TRBV5-4	TRBJ2-5	TRBD2	CASSSPGLAGGLQETQYF	TGTGCCAGCAGCTCACCGGGACTAGCGGGGGGGCTCCAAGAGACCCAGTACTTC
-	TRBV18	TRBJ1-2	-	CASSPRWGDGYTF	TGTGCCAGCTCACCACGGTGGGGGGATGGCTACACCTTC
-	TRBV15	TRBJ1-4	TRBD1	CATSRVDREEKLFF	TGTGCCACCAGCAGAGTGGACAGGGAGGAAAAACTGTTTTTT
few	TRBV27	TRBJ2-3	TRBD2	CASSFAAGVWLPQYF	TGTGCCAGCAGTTTTGCGGCGGGGGTCTGGCTACCGCAGTATTTT
-	TRBV6-5	TRBJ1-6	-	CASSTSIGSYNSPLHF	TGTGCCAGCAGTACTAGTATAGGGAGTTATAATTCACCCCTCCACTTT
-	TRBV5-1	TRBJ2-5	-	CASSLDSKEETKYF	TGCGCCAGCAGCTTGGACAGTAAAGAAGAGACCAAGTACTTC
-	TRBV4-1	TRBJ2-5	TRBD2	CASSVSGAQETQYF	TGCGCCAGCAGCGTTAGCGGGGCCCAAGAGACCCAGTACTTC
-	TRBV12-3/TRBV12-4	TRBJ2-3	-	CASSLPGAGDTQYF	TGTGCCAGCAGTTTACCGGGGGCCGGCGATACGCAGTATTTT
many	TRBV5-1	TRBJ2-5	-	CASSRNPSEETQYF	TGCGCCAGCAGCCGGAACCCGTCGGAGGAGACCCAGTACTTC
few	TRBV20-1	TRBJ2-3	-	CSAPTGPVRVAQYF	TGCAGTGCTCCGACCGGGCCCGTAAGGGTAGCGCAGTATTTT
-	TRBV12-3/TRBV12-4	TRBJ2-1	TRBD2	CASSRRGGGMDEQFF	TGTGCCAGCAGTCGTAGGGGCGGGGGTATGGATGAGCAGTTCTTC
few	TRBV20-1	TRBJ1-6	-	CSARATFYNSPLHF	TGCAGTGCTAGAGCGACGTTCTATAATTCACCCCTCCACTTT
few	TRBV4-1	TRBJ2-5	-	CASSQEGPTPPVTQYF	TGCGCCAGCAGCCAAGAAGGTCCGACCCCTCCAGTGACCCAGTACTTC
few	TRBV15	TRBJ2-5	TRBD1	CATSNSKVIAGTGWGETQYF	TGTGCCACCAGCAATTCAAAAGTAATCGCGGGGACAGGATGGGGAGAGACCCAGTACTTC
-	TRBV7-2	TRBJ2-1	-	CASRGTSYNEQFF	TGTGCCAGCAGGGGTACGTCCTACAATGAGCAGTTCTTC
few	TRBV12-3/TRBV12-4	TRBJ1-5	TRBD1	CASSSGQGLIPQHF	TGTGCCAGCAGTTCGGGACAGGGATTGATCCCCCAGCATTTT
-	TRBV28	TRBJ1-4	-	CASRHEKLFF	TGTGCCAGCAGGCACGAAAAACTGTTTTTT
few	TRBV9	TRBJ2-1	-	CASSPEGWRYNEQFF	TGTGCCAGCAGCCCAGAAGGGTGGCGGTACAATGAGCAGTTCTTC
many	TRBV7-9	TRBJ1-4	-	CASRPQGREKLFF	TGTGCCAGCCGCCCTCAGGGGCGGGAAAAACTGTTTTTT
-	TRBV3-1	TRBJ1-4	-	CASSQDHRSNEKLFF	TGTGCCAGCAGCCAAGATCACAGGTCAAATGAAAAACTGTTTTTT
many	TRBV7-2	TRBJ2-5	-	CASSLRRANQETQYF	TGTGCCAGCAGCTTAAGGAGGGCTAACCAAGAGACCCAGTACTTC
-	TRBV5-4	TRBJ2-3	-	CASSGGPGGTDTQYF	TGTGCCAGCAGCGGGGGCCCGGGAGGTACAGATACGCAGTATTTT
once	TRBV3-1	TRBJ2-4	TRBD1	CASSHGTGGNIQYF	TGTGCCAGCAGCCACGGGACAGGCGGTAACATTCAGTACTTC
few	TRBV20-1	TRBJ1-1	TRBD1	CSARDPRQGALNTEAFF	TGCAGTGCTAGAGACCCTAGACAGGGAGCCTTGAACACTGAAGCTTTCTTT
-	TRBV18	TRBJ1-2	TRBD1	CASSYWGQAANYGYTF	TGTGCCAGCTCATACTGGGGACAGGCAGCTAACTATGGCTACACCTTC
-	TRBV6-2/TRBV6-3	TRBJ2-7	-	CASRASVPYEQYF	TGTGCCAGCAGAGCCTCTGTTCCCTACGAGCAGTACTTC
-	TRBV9	TRBJ1-1	-	CASSVAEGGRAEAFF	TGTGCCAGCAGCGTAGCCGAGGGGGGGAGGGCTGAAGCTTTCTTT
-	TRBV2	TRBJ1-6	-	CASKAETNSPLHF	TGTGCCAGCAAGGCGGAGACCAATTCACCCCTCCACTTT
-	TRBV11-2	TRBJ2-5	-	CASSLPGAGTQYF	TGTGCCAGCAGCTTACCAGGAGCGGGGACCCAGTACTTC
-	TRBV6-2/TRBV6-3	TRBJ2-3	-	CASTQGYDTQYF	TGTGCCAGCACCCAGGGCTACGATACGCAGTATTTT
few	TRBV6-6	TRBJ1-2	-	CASSPRGAYGYTF	TGTGCCAGCAGTCCCAGGGGTGCCTATGGCTACACCTTC
-	TRBV20-1	TRBJ1-1	TRBD1	CSAENRGAEAFF	TGCAGTGCTGAAAACAGGGGGGCTGAAGCTTTCTTT
few	TRBV29-1	TRBJ1-1	-	CSVVYNMNTEAFF	TGCAGCGTTGTGTATAACATGAACACTGAAGCTTTCTTT
many	TRBV5-1	TRBJ2-7	-	CASSLQLASYEQYF	TGCGCCAGCAGCTTGCAGCTGGCCTCCTACGAGCAGTACTTC
many	TRBV12-3/TRBV12-4	TRBJ2-2	-	CASSLGQGRIGELFF	TGTGCCAGCAGTTTGGGGCAGGGGCGGATCGGGGAGCTGTTTTTT
many	TRBV10-2	TRBJ1-5	-	CASTEGLANQPQHF	TGCGCCAGCACGGAGGGGCTCGCGAATCAGCCCCAGCATTTT
-	TRBV6-5	TRBJ2-5	TRBD2	CASRKTGTRISSETQYF	TGTGCCAGCAGGAAAACCGGGACTAGAATATCTTCGGAGACCCAGTACTTC
-	TRBV7-6	TRBJ2-3	TRBD2	CASSLSLGRGTDTQYF	TGTGCCAGCAGCTTAAGTCTTGGGCGGGGGACAGATACGCAGTATTTT
few	TRBV7-9	TRBJ2-7	-	CASTPPAGPSSYEQYF	TGTGCCAGCACCCCCCCGGCGGGACCGAGCTCCTACGAGCAGTACTTC
few	TRBV4-2	TRBJ2-3	TRBD2	CASSQETSGGHTDTQYF	TGTGCCAGCAGCCAAGAGACTAGCGGGGGCCATACAGATACGCAGTATTTT
few	TRBV6-6	TRBJ1-5	-	CASSYNDLDINQPQHF	TGTGCCAGCAGTTACAACGACCTGGACATCAATCAGCCCCAGCATTTT
-	TRBV4-3	TRBJ2-7	TRBD1	CASSRSSRGNNDEQYF	TGCGCCAGCAGCCGATCAAGCAGGGGGAACAACGACGAGCAGTACTTC
few	TRBV29-1	TRBJ2-3	TRBD2	CSVLPAGGATDTQYF	TGCAGCGTCCTTCCAGCGGGGGGCGCCACAGATACGCAGTATTTT
few	TRBV12-3/TRBV12-4	TRBJ2-4	-	CASSRGGPINIQYF	TGTGCCAGCAGTAGGGGGGGCCCGATAAACATTCAGTACTTC
many	TRBV10-2	TRBJ2-1	TRBD2	CASALAGGFGNEQFF	TGCGCCAGCGCCTTGGCGGGGGGTTTTGGCAATGAGCAGTTCTTC